This passage covers 16 T cell receptor beta chains from one sample sequenced in a study of CD8 T cells in ankylosing spondylitis. TCRdb processed the 5' RACE reads anew with MiXCR; each CDR3 protein has one entry. The repertoire consists of 800,000 to 900,000 distinct CDR3 sequences, with about an eighth occurring once and the leading ten covering just over 0.5%. Antigens of these TCRs are unknown. Study-wide findings and caveats: Apparently characteristic of ankylosing spondylitis blood was a TCR beta motif (roughly 8 highly homologous variants).

Sequencing was done on a sample of blood, either unsorted or a sorted T cell fraction (not recorded which). The receptors originated from a male donor with ankylosing spondylitis.

This clonotype turned up a few times. The chain couples TRBV18 to TRBJ1-4, with 7 positions matching TRBD1. Germline V gene lookup returns CDR1 KGHSH and CDR2 LQKENI. V shed 3 bases, J shed 5 bases, and the junction held 3 bases outside the gene matches. CDR3 length equals 14 residues. The CDR3 DNA follows: TGTGCCAGCTCACCCGGACAGGAGAATGAAAAACTGTTTTTT. Its translation is CASSPGQENEKLFF.

There are many counts of this clonotype. The genes are TRBV6-5 and TRBJ1-1, with a weak D call TRBD1 (6 bases). Trimming left V 2 bases short and J 4 bases short, with 11 bases between. Germline V gene sequence: CDR1 MNHEY, CDR2 SVGAGI. The CDR3 is made up of 14 amino acids. The DNA of the CDR3 is TGTGCCAGCAGTTACCCGGGGGGCGGCACTGAAGCTTTCTTT. It translates to CASSYPGGGTEAFF.

This clonotype was observed at least ten times. The chain combines TRBV5-1 with TRBJ1-4, with unresolved D. Trimming stripped 4 bases from V and 7 bases from J, with 14 bases between. This CDR3 region has 14 residues. Germline values: CDR1 SGHRS, CDR2 YFSETQ. CDR3 protein: CASSALATSEKLFF. In nucleotides, the CDR3 is TGCGCCAGCAGCGCCCTTGCTACTTCTGAAAAACTGTTTTTT.

The chain combines TRBV15 with TRBJ2-1; TRBD2 aligns across 9 bases. CDR1 and CDR2 (germline): LNHNV, YYDKDF (reference sequence). V was clipped by 11 bases and J by 0 bases; unmatched bases: 2. The CDR3 consists of 13 residues. CDR3: CAAGGGSYNEQFF. CDR3 coding DNA: TGTGCCGCGGGAGGGGGCTCCTACAATGAGCAGTTCTTC.

This chain connects TRBV4-2 to TRBJ1-1; 10 nucleotides agree with TRBD1. The CDR3 consists of 17 residues. V shed 1 base and J 0 bases; nucleotides not matched to a gene: 5. Germline V gives CDR1 LGHNA, CDR2 YNFKEQ. This CDR3 reads CASSQGTGQGMNTEAFF. CDR3 DNA sequence: TGTGCCAGCAGCCAAGGTACGGGACAGGGGATGAACACTGAAGCTTTCTTT.

This clonotype was seen ten or more times. J is TRBJ1-4 and V is TRBV5-6, with 8 bases fitting TRBD1. The J segment lost 5 bases and the V segment lost 3 bases, leaving 6 bases of the junction unmatched. Germline-derived CDR1 and CDR2 are SGHDT and YYEEEE. The CDR3 is 15 amino acids. DNA for the CDR3: TGTGCCAGCAGCTCCTGGACAGGGATGAATGAAAAACTGTTTTTT. Its translation: CASSSWTGMNEKLFF.

In this sample, this clonotype turned up many times. This chain connects TRBV20-1 to TRBJ1-1; TRBD1 aligns across 7 bases. CDR3 length equals 14 residues. Losses at the gene ends were 5 bases for V and 4 bases for J; bases not matched to a gene: 10. The germline V gene encodes CDR1 DFQATT and CDR2 SNEGSKA (reference sequence). CDR3 sequence reads: CSARIQSGGTEAFF. CDR3 DNA sequence: TGCAGTGCTCGAATACAATCAGGGGGCACTGAAGCTTTCTTT.

This clonotype was seen a few times. The DNA of the CDR3 is TGTGCCAGCAGCCAAGTAGGGGACGGGATTGTGCAGTATTTT. The encoded protein is CASSQVGDGIVQYF. V is TRBV4-2 and J is TRBJ2-3; D is possibly TRBD1 or TRBD2 (5 bases each). The CDR3 runs to 14 residues. V shed 1 base and J shed 11 bases, with 16 bases lying between them. Looked up from germline, CDR1 is LGHNA and CDR2 is YNFKEQ.

The chain has TRBV20-1 and TRBJ1-3, with D perhaps TRBD1 (5 bases). Germline lookup yields CDR1 DFQATT and CDR2 SNEGSKA (reference sequence). CDR3 length: 14 residues. V lost 3 bases and J 4 bases, leaving 13 bases between the germline ends. For the CDR3, the DNA is TGCAGTGCTAGGTATCAGGGCCCCGGAAACACCATATATTTT. Its protein is CSARYQGPGNTIYF.

The chain combines TRBV2 with TRBJ2-7; D perhaps matches TRBD2 (6 bases). This CDR3 has 13 residues. V lost 8 bases and J lost 7, with 18 bases in between. Per the germline V gene, CDR1 is SNHLY and CDR2 is FYNNEI. CDR3: CASSGVVASEQYF. The CDR3 DNA follows: TGTGCCAGCTCGGGAGTGGTAGCGAGTGAGCAGTACTTC. The full variable domain, rest sourced from reference TRBV2 and TRBJ2-7, is EPEVTQTPSHQVTQMGQEVILRCVPISNHLYFYWYRQILGQKVEFLVSFYNNEISEKSEIFDDQFSVERPDGSNFTLKIRSTKLEDSAMYFCASSGVVASEQYFGPGTRLTVT.

The chain joins TRBV6-5 to TRBJ1-1; D ambiguous. V lost 2 bases, J lost 7 bases, and 11 bases lay in between. Germline loops: CDR1 MNHEY, CDR2 SVGAGI. This CDR3 has 13 residues. CDR3 amino acids: CASSYGDRHEAFF. The CDR3 nucleotides read TGTGCCAGCAGTTACGGTGACCGCCATGAAGCTTTCTTT.

This clonotype has ten or more counts. The genes are TRBV18 and TRBJ2-3; D may be TRBD1 (6 bases). V lost 4 bases to trimming and J lost 4 bases, with 12 bases between them. The CDR3 has 14 residues. The germline CDR1 and CDR2 sequences are KGHSH and LQKENI. CDR3 residues: CASSRRTDPDTQYF. The CDR3 coding sequence is TGTGCCAGCTCACGAAGGACAGACCCAGATACGCAGTATTTT.

V gene TRBV18 combines with J gene TRBJ2-6; D remains ambiguous. In germline, CDR1 is KGHSH, CDR2 LQKENI. This CDR3 is built from 16 residues. V gave up 6 bases and J gave up 0 bases, with 12 bases separating them. CDR3: CASSWLGGSGANVLTF. The DNA for the CDR3 is TGTGCCAGCTCGTGGCTTGGTGGCTCTGGGGCCAACGTCCTGACTTTC. Using reference TRBV18 and TRBJ2-6 for the parts outside the CDR3, the full variable domain is NAGVMQNPRHLVRRRGQEARLRCSPMKGHSHVYWYRQLPEEGLKFMVYLQKENIIDESGMPKERFSAEFPKEGPSILRIQQVVRGDSAAYFCASSWLGGSGANVLTFGAGSRLTVL.

In its sample, this clonotype was seen many times. The chain employs TRBV7-6 and TRBJ2-3, with D unresolved. Trimming removed 5 bases from V and 0 bases from J, with 9 bases in between. Looked up from germline, CDR1 is SGHVS and CDR2 is FNYEAQ. This CDR3 contains 14 residues. The chain's CDR3 is CASSVRPSTDTQYF. The DNA for the CDR3 is TGTGCCAGCAGCGTCAGACCGAGCACAGATACGCAGTATTTT. The full variable domain, rest sourced from reference TRBV7-6 and TRBJ2-3, is GAGVSQSPRYKVTKRGQDVALRCDPISGHVSLYWYRQALGQGPEFLTYFNYEAQQDKSGLPNDRFSAERPEGSISTLTIQRTEQRDSAMYRCASSVRPSTDTQYFGPGTRLTVL.

The rearrangement uses TRBV9 and TRBJ2-1; D unclear. Germline values: CDR1 SGDLS, CDR2 YYNGEE. Trimming took off 0 bases at V and 7 bases at J, with 11 bases between the two ends. The CDR3 spans 14 residues. The CDR3 DNA is TGTGCCAGCAGCGTAGGTGTATCCTCTAATGAGCAGTTCTTC. Encoded protein: CASSVGVSSNEQFF.

This clonotype appeared many times. This chain connects TRBV6-5 to TRBJ2-7, with 7 positions matching TRBD1. From germline, CDR1 is MNHEY and CDR2 SVGAGI. The CDR3 has 15 residues. V lost 4 bases to trimming and J lost 2 bases; unmatched junction nucleotides: 8. The CDR3 here is CASSSHRGNPYEQYF. The CDR3 DNA sequence: TGTGCCAGCAGTTCTCACAGGGGCAACCCCTACGAGCAGTACTTC.